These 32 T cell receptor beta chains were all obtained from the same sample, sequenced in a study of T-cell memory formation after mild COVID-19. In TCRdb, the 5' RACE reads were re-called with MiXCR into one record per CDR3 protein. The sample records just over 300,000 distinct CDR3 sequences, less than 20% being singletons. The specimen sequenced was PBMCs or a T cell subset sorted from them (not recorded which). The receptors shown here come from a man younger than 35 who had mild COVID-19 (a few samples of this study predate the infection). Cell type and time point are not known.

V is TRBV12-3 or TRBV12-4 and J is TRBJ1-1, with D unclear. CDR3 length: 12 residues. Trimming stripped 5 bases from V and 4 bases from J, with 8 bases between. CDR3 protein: CASSGFGTEAFF. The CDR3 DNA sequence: TGTGCCAGCAGTGGTTTCGGCACTGAAGCTTTCTTT.

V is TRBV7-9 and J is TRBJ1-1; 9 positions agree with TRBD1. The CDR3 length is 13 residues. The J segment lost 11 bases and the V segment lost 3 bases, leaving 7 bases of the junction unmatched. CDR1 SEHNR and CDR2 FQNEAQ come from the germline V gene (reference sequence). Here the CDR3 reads CASSFGGTGFAFF. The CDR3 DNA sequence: TGTGCCAGCAGCTTCGGGGGGACAGGGTTTGCTTTCTTT.

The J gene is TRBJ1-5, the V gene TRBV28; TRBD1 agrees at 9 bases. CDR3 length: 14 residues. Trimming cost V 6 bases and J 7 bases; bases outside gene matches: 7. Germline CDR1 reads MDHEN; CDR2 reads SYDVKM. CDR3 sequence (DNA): TGTGCCAGCAGCCATGGGACAGGGTACCAGCCCCAGCATTTT. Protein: CASSHGTGYQPQHF. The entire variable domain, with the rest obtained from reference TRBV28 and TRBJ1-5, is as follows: DVKVTQSSRYLVKRTGEKVFLECVQDMDHENMFWYRQDPGLGLRLIYFSYDVKMKEKGDIPEGYSVSREKKERFSLILESASTNQTSMYLCASSHGTGYQPQHFGDGTRLSIL.

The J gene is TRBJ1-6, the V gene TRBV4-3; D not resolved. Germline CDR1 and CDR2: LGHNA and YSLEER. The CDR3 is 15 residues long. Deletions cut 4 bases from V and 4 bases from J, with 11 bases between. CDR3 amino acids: CASSPRPNYNSPLHF. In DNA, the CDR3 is TGCGCCAGCAGCCCCCGGCCAAATTATAATTCACCCCTCCACTTT.

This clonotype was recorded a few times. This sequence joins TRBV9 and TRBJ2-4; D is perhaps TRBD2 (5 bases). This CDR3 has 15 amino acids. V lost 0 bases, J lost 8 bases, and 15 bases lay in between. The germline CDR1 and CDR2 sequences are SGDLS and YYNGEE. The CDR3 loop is CASSVGPQAGDIQYF. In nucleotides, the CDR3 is TGTGCCAGCAGCGTAGGTCCGCAGGCGGGCGACATTCAGTACTTC. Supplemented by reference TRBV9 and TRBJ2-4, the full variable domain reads DSGVTQTPKHLITATGQRVTLRCSPRSGDLSVYWYQQSLDQGLQFLIQYYNGEERAKGNILERFSAQQFPDLHSELNLSSLELGDSALYFCASSVGPQAGDIQYFGAGTRLSVL.

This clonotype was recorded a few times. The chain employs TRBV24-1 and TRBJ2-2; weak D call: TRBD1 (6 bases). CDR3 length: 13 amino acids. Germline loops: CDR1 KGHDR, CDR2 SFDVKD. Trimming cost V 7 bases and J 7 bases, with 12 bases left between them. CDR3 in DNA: TGTGCCACCAGGGGAACAGGGTTCGGGGAGCTGTTTTTT. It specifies CATRGTGFGELFF.

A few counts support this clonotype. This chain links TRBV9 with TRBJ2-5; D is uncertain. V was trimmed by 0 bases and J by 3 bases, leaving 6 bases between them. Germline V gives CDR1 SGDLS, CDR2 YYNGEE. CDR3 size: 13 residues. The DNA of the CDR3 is TGTGCCAGCAGCGTAGGGATTGAAGAGACCCAGTACTTC. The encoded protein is CASSVGIEETQYF. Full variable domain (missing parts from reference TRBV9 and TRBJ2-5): DSGVTQTPKHLITATGQRVTLRCSPRSGDLSVYWYQQSLDQGLQFLIQYYNGEERAKGNILERFSAQQFPDLHSELNLSSLELGDSALYFCASSVGIEETQYFGPGTRLLVL.

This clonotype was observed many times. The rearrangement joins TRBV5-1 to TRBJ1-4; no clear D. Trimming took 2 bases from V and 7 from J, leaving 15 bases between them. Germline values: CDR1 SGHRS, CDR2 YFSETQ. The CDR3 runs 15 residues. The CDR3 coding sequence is TGCGCCAGCAGCTTCGAATTCGTCCGGGGTGAAAAACTGTTTTTT. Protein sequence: CASSFEFVRGEKLFF.

The CDR3 sequence: CSVEDYRGVMNTEAFF. CDR3 coding DNA: TGCAGCGTTGAAGACTACAGGGGAGTAATGAACACTGAAGCTTTCTTT. The chain carries TRBV29-1 and TRBJ1-1, with 7 nucleotides matching TRBD1. CDR1 and CDR2 (germline): SQVTM, ANQGSEA. V shed 0 bases, J shed 0 bases, and the junction held 7 bases outside the gene matches. The CDR3 sequence is 16 residues long.

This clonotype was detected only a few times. CDR3 DNA sequence: TGTGCCAGCAGTTTGTGGCAGTCCAACTATGGCTACACCTTC. Amino acid sequence: CASSLWQSNYGYTF. J is TRBJ1-2 and V is TRBV28; D not resolved. V dropped 3 bases and J dropped 2 bases, with 10 bases sitting between them. The CDR3 consists of 14 residues. Per germline, CDR1 MDHEN and CDR2 SYDVKM.

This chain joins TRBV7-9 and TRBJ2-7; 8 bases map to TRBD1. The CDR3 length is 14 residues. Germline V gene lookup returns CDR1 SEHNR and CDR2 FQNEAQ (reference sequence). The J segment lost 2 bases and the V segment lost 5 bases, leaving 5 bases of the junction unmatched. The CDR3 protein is CASSPPGQAYEQYF. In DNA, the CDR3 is TGTGCCAGCAGCCCCCCGGGACAGGCCTACGAGCAGTACTTC.

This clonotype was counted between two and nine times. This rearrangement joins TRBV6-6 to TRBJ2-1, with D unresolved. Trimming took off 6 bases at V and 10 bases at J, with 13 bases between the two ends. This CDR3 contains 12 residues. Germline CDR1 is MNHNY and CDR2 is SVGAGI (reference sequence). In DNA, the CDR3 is TGTGCCAGCAGCCCCGGCCCCGGAGAGCAGTTCTTC. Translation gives CASSPGPGEQFF.

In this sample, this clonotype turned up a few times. The CDR3 DNA reads TGTGCCAGCGCTGCCAGGGTAGCGGCGACAACAGATACGCAGTATTTT. It is translated as CASAARVAATTDTQYF. This chain links TRBV19 with TRBJ2-3, with D maybe TRBD2 (6 bases). Germline V lookup: CDR1 LNHDA, CDR2 SQIVND (reference sequence). V was shortened by 9 bases and J by 3 bases, with 22 bases between the two germline ends. The CDR3 contains 16 residues.

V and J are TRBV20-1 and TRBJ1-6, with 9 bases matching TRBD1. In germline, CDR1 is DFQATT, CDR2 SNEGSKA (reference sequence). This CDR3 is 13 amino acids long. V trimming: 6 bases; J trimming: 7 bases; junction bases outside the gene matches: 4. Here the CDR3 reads CSAPGQGNSPLHF. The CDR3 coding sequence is TGCAGTGCCCCGGGACAGGGAAATTCACCCCTCCACTTT.

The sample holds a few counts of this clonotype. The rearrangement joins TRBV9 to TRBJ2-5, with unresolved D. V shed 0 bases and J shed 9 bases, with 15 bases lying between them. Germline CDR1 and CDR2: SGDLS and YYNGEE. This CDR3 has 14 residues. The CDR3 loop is CASSVVPDTSAQYF. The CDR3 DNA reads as TGTGCCAGCAGCGTAGTACCCGACACGTCTGCCCAGTACTTC.

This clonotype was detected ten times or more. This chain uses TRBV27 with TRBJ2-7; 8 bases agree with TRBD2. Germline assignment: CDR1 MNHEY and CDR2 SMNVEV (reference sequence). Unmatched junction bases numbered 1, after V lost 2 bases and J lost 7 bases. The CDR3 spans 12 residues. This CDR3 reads CASSLRGGEQYV. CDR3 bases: TGTGCCAGCAGTTTACGGGGGGGAGAGCAGTACGTC.

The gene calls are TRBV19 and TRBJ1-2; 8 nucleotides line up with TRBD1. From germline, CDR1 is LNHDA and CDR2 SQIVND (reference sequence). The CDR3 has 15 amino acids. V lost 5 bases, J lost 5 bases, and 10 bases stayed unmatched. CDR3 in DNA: TGTGCCAGTAGTGGGCCGGGACAGGACTTATATGGCTACACCTTC. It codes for CASSGPGQDLYGYTF.

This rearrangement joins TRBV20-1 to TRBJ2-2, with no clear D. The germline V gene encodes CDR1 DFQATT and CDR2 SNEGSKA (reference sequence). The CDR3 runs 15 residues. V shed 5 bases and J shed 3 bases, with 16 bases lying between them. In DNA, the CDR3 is TGCAGTGCTCCCCCGTCCGGGCGATACACCGGGGAGCTGTTTTTT. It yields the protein CSAPPSGRYTGELFF.

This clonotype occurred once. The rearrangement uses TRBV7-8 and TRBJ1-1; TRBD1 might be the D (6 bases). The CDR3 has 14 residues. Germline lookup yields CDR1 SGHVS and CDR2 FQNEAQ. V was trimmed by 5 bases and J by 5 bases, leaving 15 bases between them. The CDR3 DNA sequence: TGTGCCAGCAGCCCTCAGCCCAGGGGAACTGAAGCTTTCTTT. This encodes CASSPQPRGTEAFF.

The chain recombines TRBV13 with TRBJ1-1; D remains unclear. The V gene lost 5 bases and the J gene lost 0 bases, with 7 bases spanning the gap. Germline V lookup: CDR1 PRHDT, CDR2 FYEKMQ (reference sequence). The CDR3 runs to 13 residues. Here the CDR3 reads CASSPRLNTEAFF. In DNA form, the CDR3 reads TGTGCCAGCAGCCCCCGATTGAACACTGAAGCTTTCTTT.

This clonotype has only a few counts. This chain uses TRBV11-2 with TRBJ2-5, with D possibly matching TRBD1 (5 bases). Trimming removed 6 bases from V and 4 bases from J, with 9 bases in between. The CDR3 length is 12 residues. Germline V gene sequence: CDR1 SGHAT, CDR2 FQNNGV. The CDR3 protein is CASRGPRETQYF. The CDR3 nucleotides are TGTGCCAGCAGGGGGCCTCGAGAGACCCAGTACTTC. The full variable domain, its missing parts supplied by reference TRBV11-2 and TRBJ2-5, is EAGVAQSPRYKIIEKRQSVAFWCNPISGHATLYWYQQILGQGPKLLIQFQNNGVVDDSQLPKDRFSAERLKGVDSTLKIQPAKLEDSAVYLCASRGPRETQYFGPGTRLLVL.

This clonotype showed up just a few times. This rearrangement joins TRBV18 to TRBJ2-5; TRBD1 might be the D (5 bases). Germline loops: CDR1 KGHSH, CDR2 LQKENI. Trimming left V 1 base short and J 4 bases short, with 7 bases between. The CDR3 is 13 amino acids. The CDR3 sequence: CASSPLQGETQYF. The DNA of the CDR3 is TGTGCCAGCTCACCACTGCAGGGAGAGACCCAGTACTTC. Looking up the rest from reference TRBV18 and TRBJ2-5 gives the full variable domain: NAGVMQNPRHLVRRRGQEARLRCSPMKGHSHVYWYRQLPEEGLKFMVYLQKENIIDESGMPKERFSAEFPKEGPSILRIQQVVRGDSAAYFCASSPLQGETQYFGPGTRLLVL.

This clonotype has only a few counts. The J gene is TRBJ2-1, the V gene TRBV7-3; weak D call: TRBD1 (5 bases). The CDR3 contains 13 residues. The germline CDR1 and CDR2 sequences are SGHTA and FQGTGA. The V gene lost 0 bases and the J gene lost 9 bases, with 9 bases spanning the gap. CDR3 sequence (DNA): TGTGCCAGCAGCTTAACGGAAGGGGCTGAGCAGTTCTTC. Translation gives CASSLTEGAEQFF.

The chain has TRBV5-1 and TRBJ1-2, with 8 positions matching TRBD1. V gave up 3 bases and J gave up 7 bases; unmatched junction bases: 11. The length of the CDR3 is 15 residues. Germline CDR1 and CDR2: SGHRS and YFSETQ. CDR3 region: CASSSQSTGESGYTF. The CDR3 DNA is TGCGCCAGCAGCTCCCAATCGACAGGGGAGAGTGGCTACACCTTC.

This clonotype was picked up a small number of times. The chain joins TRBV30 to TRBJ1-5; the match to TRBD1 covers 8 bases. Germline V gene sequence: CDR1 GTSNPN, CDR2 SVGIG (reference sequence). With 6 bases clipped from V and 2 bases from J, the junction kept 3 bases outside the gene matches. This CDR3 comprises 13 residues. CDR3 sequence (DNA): TGTGCCTGCGACAGGGGCGGCAATCAGCCCCAGCATTTT. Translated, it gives CACDRGGNQPQHF.

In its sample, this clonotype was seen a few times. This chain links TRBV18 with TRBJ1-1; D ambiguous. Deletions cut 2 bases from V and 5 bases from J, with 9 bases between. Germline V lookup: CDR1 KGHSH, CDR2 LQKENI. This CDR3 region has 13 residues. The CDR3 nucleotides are TGTGCCAGCTCACCAGGGGAGGAAACTGAAGCTTTCTTT. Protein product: CASSPGEETEAFF.

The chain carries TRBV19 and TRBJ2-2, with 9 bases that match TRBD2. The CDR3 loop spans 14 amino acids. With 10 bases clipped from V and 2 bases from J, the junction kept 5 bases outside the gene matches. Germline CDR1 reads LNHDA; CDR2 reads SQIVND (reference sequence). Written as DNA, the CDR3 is TGTGCCACCACTAGCGGGTTCAACACCGGGGAGCTGTTTTTT. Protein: CATTSGFNTGELFF.

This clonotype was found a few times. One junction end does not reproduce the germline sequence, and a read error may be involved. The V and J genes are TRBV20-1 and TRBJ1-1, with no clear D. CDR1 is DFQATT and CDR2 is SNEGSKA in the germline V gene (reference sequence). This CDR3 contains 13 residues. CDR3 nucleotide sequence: TGCAGTGTTAGAGGGCACGAGAACACTGAAGCTTTCTTT. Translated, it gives CSVRGHENTEAFF.

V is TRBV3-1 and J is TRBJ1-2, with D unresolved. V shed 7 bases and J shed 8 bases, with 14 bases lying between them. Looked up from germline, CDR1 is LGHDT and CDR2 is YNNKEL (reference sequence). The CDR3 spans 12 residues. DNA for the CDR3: TGTGCCAGCACGGGAGGTACGGGGGGCTACACCTTC. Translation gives CASTGGTGGYTF.

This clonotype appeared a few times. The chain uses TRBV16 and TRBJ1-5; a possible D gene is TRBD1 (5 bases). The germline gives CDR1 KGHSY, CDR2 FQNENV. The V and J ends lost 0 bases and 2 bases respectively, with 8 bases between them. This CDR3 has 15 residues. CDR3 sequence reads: CASSQSGRGNQPQHF. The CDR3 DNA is TGTGCCAGCAGCCAATCGGGCAGGGGCAATCAGCCCCAGCATTTT.

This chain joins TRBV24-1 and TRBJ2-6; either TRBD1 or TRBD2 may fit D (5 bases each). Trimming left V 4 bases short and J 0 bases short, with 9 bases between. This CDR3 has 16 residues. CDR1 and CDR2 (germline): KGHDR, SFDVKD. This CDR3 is CATSDGGHSGANVLTF. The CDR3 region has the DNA TGTGCCACCAGTGACGGAGGACACTCTGGGGCCAACGTCCTGACTTTC.

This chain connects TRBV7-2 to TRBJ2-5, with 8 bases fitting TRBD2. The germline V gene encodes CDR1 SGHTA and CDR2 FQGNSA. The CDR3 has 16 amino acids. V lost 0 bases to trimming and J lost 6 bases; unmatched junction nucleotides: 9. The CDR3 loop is CASSLASGGSRKTQYF. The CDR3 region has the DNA TGTGCCAGCAGCTTAGCGTCGGGGGGGAGTCGGAAGACCCAGTACTTC.